The TCR beta chain described here comes from a study of blood T cell repertoires in COVID-19. Whole-study context: Acute-phase and convalescent COVID-19 samples originated in the United States, Italy and Spain. PBMCs, B-cell-depleted T cells, or T cells were the source of the cDNA or gDNA that made up the material.

There are 16 residues in the CDR3. Germline CDR1 and CDR2: MGHRA and YSYEKL. After removal of 1 base from V and 4 bases from J, the junction contained 7 bases not matched to a gene. This clone was detected once. Original analysis: Researchers report that nucleated cell counts were estimated from reference gene primer amplification. Profiling relied on immunoSEQ multiplex PCR, and the TCRdb table lists in-frame clones only, not all of them. From that table come the V and J calls and clone size; the DNA was used to work out D and trimming. Among roughly 230,000 clones listed, 85% were seen once. In Seattle, patients joined the study during active infection and were tracked longitudinally.

This sequence was found in a man aged 45-60 years with COVID-19, enrolled during active disease. The chain has TRBV4-1 and TRBJ2-3; 8 nucleotides match TRBD2. The material sequenced was peripheral blood. CDR3 protein: CASSQGESGGPDTQYF. The CDR3 DNA reads TGCGCCAGCAGCCAAGGAGAAAGCGGGGGCCCAGATACGCAGTATTTT.